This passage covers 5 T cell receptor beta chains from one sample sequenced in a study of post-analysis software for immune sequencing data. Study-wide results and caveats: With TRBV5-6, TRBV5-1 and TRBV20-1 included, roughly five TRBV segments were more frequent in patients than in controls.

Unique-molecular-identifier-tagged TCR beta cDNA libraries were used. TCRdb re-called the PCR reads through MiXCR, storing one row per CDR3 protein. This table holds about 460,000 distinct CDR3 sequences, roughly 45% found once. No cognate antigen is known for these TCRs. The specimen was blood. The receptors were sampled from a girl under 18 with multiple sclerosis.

CDR3 DNA sequence: TGCAGTGCTAGAGATGGGCGGCCCACCTTAAATTACGAGCAGTACTTC. As protein: CSARDGRPTLNYEQYF. The V call is TRBV20-1, the J call TRBJ2-7, with D hard to call. V was shortened by 0 bases and J by 4 bases, with 19 bases between the two germline ends. The CDR3 totals 16 residues. The germline gives CDR1 DFQATT, CDR2 SNEGSKA (reference sequence).

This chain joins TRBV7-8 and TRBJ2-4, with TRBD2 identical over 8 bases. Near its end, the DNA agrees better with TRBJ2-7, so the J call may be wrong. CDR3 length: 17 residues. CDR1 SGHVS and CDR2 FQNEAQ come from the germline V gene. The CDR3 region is CASSLARQRGSCYEQYF. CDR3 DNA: TGTGCCAGCAGCTTAGCGCGGCAGCGGGGGTCATGCTACGAGCAGTACTTC.

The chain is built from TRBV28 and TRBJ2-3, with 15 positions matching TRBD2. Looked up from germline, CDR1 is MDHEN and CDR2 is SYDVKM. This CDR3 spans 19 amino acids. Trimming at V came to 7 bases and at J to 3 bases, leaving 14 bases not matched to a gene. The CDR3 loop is CASTRRAGLAGGSTDTQYF. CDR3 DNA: TGTGCCAGCACCCGACGCGCGGGACTAGCGGGAGGTTCAACAGATACGCAGTATTTT.

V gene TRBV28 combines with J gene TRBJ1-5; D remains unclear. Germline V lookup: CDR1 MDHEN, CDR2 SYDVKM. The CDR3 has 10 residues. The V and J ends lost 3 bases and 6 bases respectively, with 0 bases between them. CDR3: CASSFQPQHF. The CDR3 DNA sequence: TGTGCCAGCAGTTTTCAGCCCCAGCATTTT.

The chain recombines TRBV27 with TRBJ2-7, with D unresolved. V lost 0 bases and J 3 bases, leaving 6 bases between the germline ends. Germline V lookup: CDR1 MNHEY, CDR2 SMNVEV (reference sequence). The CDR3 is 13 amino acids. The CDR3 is CASSLSKGYEQYF. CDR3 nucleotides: TGTGCCAGCAGTTTATCGAAAGGCTACGAGCAGTACTTC.